This T cell receptor (beta chain) was observed in a study of memory CD4+ T cells and cytomegalovirus serostatus. For the study at large: Healthy Belgian adult donors included about 10 CMV-positive and approximately 25 CMV-negative people. Study results and caveats: Of 150 to 200 reported CMV TCRbeta sequences, under 70 were found in memory CD4+ repertoires.

Notes on this clone: The antigen remains undetermined.

The sort gate was single viable CD3+CD4+CD8-CD45RO+ cells for memory CD4+ T cells. Sequenced by immunoSEQ multiplex PCR; TCRdb stores in-frame clones only, minus some. The sample contains approximately 42,000 clones, 79% of which appear only once. V gave up 7 bases and J gave up 3 bases, with 10 bases separating them. CDR1 is SNHLY, CDR2 FYNNEI, per germline. This CDR3 has 12 residues. Sequenced: memory CD4+ T cells from blood. This chain links TRBV2 with TRBJ2-7; possible D gene TRBD1, 6 bases. The TCR sequence derives from an adult in good health and CMV-seronegative. Written as DNA, the CDR3 is TGTGCCAGCACCGGACAGAACTACGAGCAGTACTTC. Protein sequence: CASTGQNYEQYF.